This T cell receptor beta chain emerged from a study of control samples from healthy donors and cancer patients. The CDR3 has 14 residues. Trimming cost V 2 bases and J 7 bases, with 13 bases left between them. In germline, CDR1 is KGHDR, CDR2 SFDVKD. Produced via immunoSEQ multiplex PCR; TCRdb's table is partial and in-frame only. The sample carries tens of thousands of clones, 94% recorded once. The chain employs TRBV24-1 and TRBJ1-2; no clear D. The specimen was blood. This TCR came from a man aged 25 to 40 in good health. The CDR3 DNA is TGTGCCACCAGTGATTGGACCAGCCCGGGTGGCTACACCTTC. This translates into CATSDWTSPGGYTF.